What follows describes a single T cell receptor beta chain. The source of the sample is a study of T-cell reconstitution after alpha-beta-depleted transplantation in children. Unique molecular identifiers tagged the TCRbeta library. TCRdb re-called the PCR reads through MiXCR, storing one row per CDR3 protein. The sample holds about 400,000 distinct CDR3 sequences, roughly 22% seen once. Germline lookup yields CDR1 SGHNT and CDR2 YYREEE (reference sequence). This CDR3 is 15 amino acids long. The V gene end was trimmed by 4 bases and the J gene end by 5 bases; junction bases not matched to a gene: 5. This specimen was PBMCs from the stem cell graft donor, taken from the stem cell graft. This TCR came from a human donor who donated a stem cell graft to a child with acute myeloid leukemia. The rearrangement uses TRBV5-4 and TRBJ1-4; 10 bases fit TRBD1. CDR3 coding DNA: TGTGCCAGCAGCGACCGACAGGGGGCGAATGAAAAACTGTTTTTT. It translates to CASSDRQGANEKLFF. Looking up the rest from reference TRBV5-4 and TRBJ1-4 gives the full variable domain: ETGVTQSPTHLIKTRGQQVTLRCSSQSGHNTVSWYQQALGQGPQFIFQYYREEENGRGNFPPRFSGLQFPNYSSELNVNALELDDSALYLCASSDRQGANEKLFFGSGTQLSVL.